This T cell receptor (beta chain) was recovered during a study of graft-versus-host responses after intestinal transplantation. About the research overall: Following induction with anti-thymocyte globulin, all recipients were given tacrolimus and steroids for three to four years.

Generated by immunoSEQ multiplex PCR, the TCRdb table keeps only in-frame clones and is missing some. This table holds approximately 86,000 clones, 85% to 95% found once. With regard to this clone: Its antigen is unidentified.

The CDR3 spans 17 residues. This sample comprised unstimulated CD8+ T cells sorted from spleen or lymph node cells, obtained before transplant. The rearrangement uses TRBV21-1 and TRBJ1-5; the table's D call of TRBD1 was not tested on the DNA. TRBV21-1 is noted as a pseudogene. This receptor was identified in a human donor who was the organ donor for an intestinal transplant. The CDR3 reads CASSTHRDRGGNQPQHF. The CDR3 DNA sequence: TGTGCCAGCAGCACCCACAGGGATAGAGGAGGCAATCAGCCCCAGCATTTT.